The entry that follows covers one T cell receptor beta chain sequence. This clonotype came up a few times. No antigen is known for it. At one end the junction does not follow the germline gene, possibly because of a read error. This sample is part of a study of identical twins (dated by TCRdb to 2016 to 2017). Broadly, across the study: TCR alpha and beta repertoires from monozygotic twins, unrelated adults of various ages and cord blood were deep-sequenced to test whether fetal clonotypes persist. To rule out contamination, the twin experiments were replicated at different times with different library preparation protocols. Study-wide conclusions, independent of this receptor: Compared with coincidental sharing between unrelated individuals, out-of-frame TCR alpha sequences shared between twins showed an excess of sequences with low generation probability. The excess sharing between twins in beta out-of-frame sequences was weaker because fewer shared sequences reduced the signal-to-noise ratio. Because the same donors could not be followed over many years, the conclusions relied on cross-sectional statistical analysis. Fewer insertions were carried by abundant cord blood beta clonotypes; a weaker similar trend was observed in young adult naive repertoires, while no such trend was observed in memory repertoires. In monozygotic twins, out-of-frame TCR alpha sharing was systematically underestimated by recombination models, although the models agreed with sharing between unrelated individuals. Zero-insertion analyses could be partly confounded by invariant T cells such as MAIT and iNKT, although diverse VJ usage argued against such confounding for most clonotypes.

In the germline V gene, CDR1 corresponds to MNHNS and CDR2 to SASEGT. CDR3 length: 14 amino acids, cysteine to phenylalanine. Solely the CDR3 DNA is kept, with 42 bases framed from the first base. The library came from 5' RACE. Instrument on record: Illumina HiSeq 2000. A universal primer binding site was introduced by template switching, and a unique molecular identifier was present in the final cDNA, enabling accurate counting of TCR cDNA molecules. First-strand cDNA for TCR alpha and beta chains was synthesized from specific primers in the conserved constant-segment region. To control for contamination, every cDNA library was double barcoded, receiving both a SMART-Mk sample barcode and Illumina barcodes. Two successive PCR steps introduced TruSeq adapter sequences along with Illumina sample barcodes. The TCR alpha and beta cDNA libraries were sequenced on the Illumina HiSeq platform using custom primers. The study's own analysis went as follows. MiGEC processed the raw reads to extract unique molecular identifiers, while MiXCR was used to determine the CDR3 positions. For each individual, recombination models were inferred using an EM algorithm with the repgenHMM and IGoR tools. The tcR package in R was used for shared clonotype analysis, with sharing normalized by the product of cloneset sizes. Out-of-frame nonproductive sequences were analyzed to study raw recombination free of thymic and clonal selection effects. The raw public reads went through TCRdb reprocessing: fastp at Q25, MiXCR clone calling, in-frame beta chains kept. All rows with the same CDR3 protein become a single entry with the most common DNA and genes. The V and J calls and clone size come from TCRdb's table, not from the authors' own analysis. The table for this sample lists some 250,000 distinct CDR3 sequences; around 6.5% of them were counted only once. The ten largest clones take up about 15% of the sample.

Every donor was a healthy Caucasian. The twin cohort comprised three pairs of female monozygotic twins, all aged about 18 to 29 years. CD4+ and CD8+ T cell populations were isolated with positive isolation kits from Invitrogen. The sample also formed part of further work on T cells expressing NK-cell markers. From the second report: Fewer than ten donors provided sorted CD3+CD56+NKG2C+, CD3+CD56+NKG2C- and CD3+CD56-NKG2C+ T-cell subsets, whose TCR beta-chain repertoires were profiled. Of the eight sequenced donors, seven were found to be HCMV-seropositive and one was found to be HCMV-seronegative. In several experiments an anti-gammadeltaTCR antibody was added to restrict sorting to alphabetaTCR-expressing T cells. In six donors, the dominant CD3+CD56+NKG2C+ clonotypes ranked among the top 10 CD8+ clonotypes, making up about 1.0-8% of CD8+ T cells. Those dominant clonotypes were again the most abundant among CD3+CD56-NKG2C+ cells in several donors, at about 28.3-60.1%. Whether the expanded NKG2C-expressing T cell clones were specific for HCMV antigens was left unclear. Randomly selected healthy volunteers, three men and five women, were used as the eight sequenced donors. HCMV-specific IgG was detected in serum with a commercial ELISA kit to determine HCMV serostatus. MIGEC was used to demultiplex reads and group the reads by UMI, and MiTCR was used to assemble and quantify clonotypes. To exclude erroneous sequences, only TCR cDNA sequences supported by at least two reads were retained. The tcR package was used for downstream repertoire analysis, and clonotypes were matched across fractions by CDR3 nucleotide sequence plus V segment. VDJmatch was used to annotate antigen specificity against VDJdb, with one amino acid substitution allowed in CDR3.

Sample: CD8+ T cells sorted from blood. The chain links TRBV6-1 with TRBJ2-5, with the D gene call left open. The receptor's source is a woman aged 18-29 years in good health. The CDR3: CASSEYDLQGTQYF. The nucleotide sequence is TGTGCCAGCAGTGAATACGACTTACAAGGGACCCAGTACTTC.